The TCR beta chain under discussion was sequenced for a study of neurological immune-mediated disorders. TCRdb independently ran MiXCR on the 5' RACE reads; one entry per CDR3 protein. The table has approximately 86,000 distinct CDR3 sequences, just over 2.5% seen once; the top ten hold roughly 1.2%. Per the germline V gene, CDR1 is MNHEY and CDR2 is SMNVEV (reference sequence). Trimming shortened V by 5 bases and J by 7 bases, and 9 bases separated the two germline ends. The CDR3 extends over 12 amino acids. General study results and limits: Healthy controls had more TCR clonal expansion than multiple sclerosis, which showed the least, whereas HTLV-1-associated myelopathy showed the most.

This clonotype was counted at least ten times. What it binds is not known. The chain recombines TRBV27 with TRBJ1-5, with D perhaps TRBD1 (6 bases). The sequenced material came from PBMCs. This receptor was taken from a woman in her twenties or thirties with multiple sclerosis. The CDR3 bases are TGTGCCAGCAGTCTACAGGGCCAGCCCCAGCATTTT. As protein: CASSLQGQPQHF.